This passage covers 23 T cell receptor beta chains from one sample sequenced in a study of blood T cell repertoires in COVID-19. Assay: immunoSEQ multiplex PCR; the TCRdb copy retains only in-frame clones and omits some. This table holds hundreds of thousands of clones, more than 85% found once. Sequenced material: PBMCs or T cells enriched from blood (not recorded which). The receptors here all came from a woman in her 30s who had recovered from COVID-19.

V is TRBV27 and J is TRBJ1-6; no clear D gene. V was cut by 3 bases and J by 9 bases, with 9 bases left in between. This CDR3 has 13 amino acids. Looked up from germline, CDR1 is MNHEY and CDR2 is SMNVEV (reference sequence). CDR3 protein: CASSFVGLSPLHF. In DNA, the CDR3 is TGTGCCAGCAGTTTCGTTGGCCTTTCACCCCTCCACTTT.

V and J are TRBV29-1 and TRBJ1-5, with TRBD1 matching 8 bases. CDR1 and CDR2 (germline): SQVTM, ANQGSEA. CDR3 length: 13 residues. V was clipped by 2 bases and J by 5 bases; unmatched bases: 2. The CDR3: CSVEQGADQPQHF. In nucleotides, the CDR3 is TGCAGCGTTGAACAGGGGGCCGATCAGCCCCAGCATTTT.

The chain combines TRBV11-3 with TRBJ2-5; TRBD1 agrees at 9 bases. The CDR3 runs 15 residues. The J segment lost 5 bases and the V segment lost 5 bases, leaving 9 bases of the junction unmatched. Germline values: CDR1 SGHNT, CDR2 YENEEA. The CDR3 is CASSPGQGMVETQYF. CDR3 coding DNA: TGTGCCAGCAGCCCAGGACAGGGGATGGTCGAGACCCAGTACTTC. The variable domain in full, completed from reference TRBV11-3 and TRBJ2-5, reads EAGVVQSPRYKIIEKKQPVAFWCNPISGHNTLYWYLQNLGQGPELLIRYENEEAVDDSQLPKDRFSAERLKGVDSTLKIQPAELGDSAVYLCASSPGQGMVETQYFGPGTRLLVL.

The gene calls are TRBV6-2 or TRBV6-3 and TRBJ2-7; 7 bases align to TRBD1. This CDR3 spans 14 amino acids. Per germline, CDR1 MNHEY and CDR2 SVGEGT. Trimming took 5 bases from V and 4 from J; bases not matched to a gene: 8. This chain's CDR3 is CASSPKDRPYEQYF. DNA for the CDR3: TGTGCCAGCAGTCCAAAGGACAGGCCTTACGAGCAGTACTTC.

This chain connects TRBV9 to TRBJ2-2, with unresolved D. The V end lost 6 bases, the J end lost 0 bases, and 12 bases lay between the germline ends. The CDR3 length is 15 residues. The V gene's germline CDR1 is SGDLS and CDR2 YYNGEE. For the CDR3, the DNA is TGTGCCAGCACCGGTCGCCAATCGAACACCGGGGAGCTGTTTTTT. This encodes CASTGRQSNTGELFF.

The chain carries TRBV19 and TRBJ2-1; 14 bases are a match to TRBD2. This CDR3 spans 15 amino acids. CDR1 and CDR2 (germline): LNHDA, SQIVND (reference sequence). The V segment lost 3 bases and the J segment 6 bases; nucleotides outside the gene matches: 1. The CDR3, as DNA: TGTGCCAGTAGTATTGGGACTAGCGGGGGCAATGAGCAGTTCTTC. It encodes CASSIGTSGGNEQFF.

CDR3 residues: CASRALSRDRWNTQYF. CDR3 DNA sequence: TGTGCCAGCAGGGCCCTATCCCGGGACAGGTGGAATACGCAGTATTTT. J is TRBJ2-3 and V is TRBV6-9; 8 bases match TRBD1. Germline CDR1 reads MNHGY; CDR2 reads SVAAGI. The CDR3 is made up of 16 amino acids. V shed 6 bases, J shed 7 bases, and the junction held 15 bases outside the gene matches.

The chain couples TRBV7-2 to TRBJ1-5; the match to TRBD1 covers 7 bases. Trimming took 5 bases from V and 8 from J; bases not matched to a gene: 9. Germline V lookup: CDR1 SGHTA, CDR2 FQGNSA. The CDR3 sequence is 14 residues long. The CDR3 here is CASSPRDSAEPQHF. CDR3 bases: TGTGCCAGCAGCCCTAGGGACAGTGCAGAGCCCCAGCATTTT.

The chain joins TRBV7-8 to TRBJ2-7, with D unresolved. Germline assignment: CDR1 SGHVS and CDR2 FQNEAQ. The CDR3 is 14 amino acids. Trimming removed 1 base from V and 1 base from J, with 8 bases in between. This CDR3 is CASSLGAESYEQYF. The CDR3 DNA reads as TGTGCCAGCAGCTTAGGCGCGGAGTCCTACGAGCAGTACTTC.

The chain recombines TRBV15 with TRBJ1-1, with no clear D. The CDR3 has 13 residues. V lost 5 bases, J lost 1 base, and 8 bases lay in between. Germline V lookup: CDR1 LNHNV, CDR2 YYDKDF (reference sequence). CDR3 loop: CATSYGRNTEAFF. The CDR3 nucleotides are TGTGCCACCAGCTATGGCCGGAACACTGAAGCTTTCTTT.

The chain joins TRBV19 to TRBJ2-3; 9 bases agree with TRBD1. Per germline, CDR1 LNHDA and CDR2 SQIVND (reference sequence). V was pared by 5 bases and J by 5 bases, with 5 bases of the junction left unmatched. This CDR3 has 14 amino acids. CDR3 DNA: TGTGCCAGTAGTCGGACAGGGGCTAAAGATACGCAGTATTTT. It translates to CASSRTGAKDTQYF.

V usage is TRBV4-1 and J usage is TRBJ2-2; 8 bases fit TRBD1. This CDR3 region has 14 residues. Per the germline V gene, CDR1 is MGHRA and CDR2 is YSYEKL. Trimming cost V 7 bases and J 3 bases; bases outside gene matches: 4. The CDR3 loop is CASKRTGHTGELFF. CDR3 nucleotides: TGCGCCAGCAAGAGGACAGGGCACACCGGGGAGCTGTTTTTT.

The rearrangement links TRBV7-9 to TRBJ2-5; D call uncertain. CDR3 length: 15 residues. V lost 5 bases and J 0 bases, leaving 13 bases between the germline ends. CDR1 is SEHNR, CDR2 FQNEAQ, per germline (reference sequence). The CDR3 DNA sequence: TGTGCCAGCAGCACCCCCCTTGAGTACCAAGAGACCCAGTACTTC. Encoded protein: CASSTPLEYQETQYF.

The gene calls are TRBV27 and TRBJ2-2; 11 bases are a match to TRBD1. With 2 bases clipped from V and 7 bases from J, the junction kept 6 bases outside the gene matches. The CDR3 covers 16 residues. The germline gives CDR1 MNHEY, CDR2 SMNVEV (reference sequence). This CDR3 reads CASSLIGQGAIGELFF. The CDR3 DNA sequence: TGTGCCAGCAGTTTAATCGGACAGGGGGCGATCGGGGAGCTGTTTTTT.

The chain combines TRBV7-9 with TRBJ1-4, with 8 bases fitting TRBD1. With 0 bases clipped from V and 8 bases from J, the junction kept 5 bases outside the gene matches. CDR1 SEHNR and CDR2 FQNEAQ come from the germline V gene (reference sequence). This CDR3 spans 15 amino acids. The CDR3 here is CASSLASGGGEKLFF. The CDR3 region has the DNA TGTGCCAGCAGCTTAGCTTCAGGGGGCGGCGAAAAACTGTTTTTT. Combining the CDR3 with reference TRBV7-9 and TRBJ1-4 gives the whole variable domain DTGVSQNPRHKITKRGQNVTFRCDPISEHNRLYWYRQTLGQGPEFLTYFQNEAQLEKSRLLSDRFSAERPKGSFSTLEIQRTEQGDSAMYLCASSLASGGGEKLFFGSGTQLSVL.

The table lists this clone with a few counts. The gene calls are TRBV5-1 and TRBJ2-3; TRBD2 matches 13 bases. The CDR3 sequence is 16 residues long. After removal of 4 bases from V and 5 bases from J, the junction contained 7 bases not matched to a gene. Germline assignment: CDR1 SGHRS and CDR2 YFSETQ. CDR3 in amino acids: CASSTGTSGAVDTQYF. For the CDR3, the DNA is TGCGCCAGCAGCACGGGGACTAGCGGGGCGGTAGATACGCAGTATTTT.

In DNA form, the CDR3 reads TGTGCCAGCAATCCTAGCGGGGGAAATGAGCAGTTCTTC. As protein: CASNPSGGNEQFF. This chain links TRBV28 with TRBJ2-1; the match to TRBD2 covers 10 bases. Germline V gives CDR1 MDHEN, CDR2 SYDVKM. The CDR3 is made up of 13 amino acids. J was trimmed by 7 bases and V by 7 bases; bases with no gene match: 4.

The V gene is TRBV6-4, the J gene TRBJ1-1, with 7 nucleotides matching TRBD1. Trimming cost V 0 bases and J 5 bases; bases outside gene matches: 6. The CDR3 has 15 amino acids. Germline V CDR1 and CDR2: MRHNA, SNTAGT. CDR3 DNA: TGTGCCAGCAGTGACTCGGGACAGCGGGGGACTGAAGCTTTCTTT. Its protein is CASSDSGQRGTEAFF.

This chain uses TRBV6-5 with TRBJ1-3, with D unresolved. Per germline, CDR1 MNHEY and CDR2 SVGAGI. V was pared by 10 bases and J by 1 base, with 8 bases between. The CDR3 sequence is 12 residues long. This CDR3 reads CATESSGNTIYF. The DNA of the CDR3 is TGTGCCACCGAGTCTTCTGGAAACACCATATATTTT.

This clone was observed a single time. V gene TRBV7-6 combines with J gene TRBJ2-3, with D perhaps matching TRBD1 (6 bases). This CDR3 comprises 14 residues. Germline CDR1 reads SGHVS; CDR2 reads FNYEAQ. V lost 5 bases to trimming and J lost 4 bases, with 13 bases between them. CDR3 amino acids: CASSLPQGPDTQYF. CDR3 sequence (DNA): TGTGCCAGCAGCCTACCCCAGGGGCCAGATACGCAGTATTTT.

This clone was seen only once. The chain combines TRBV7-9 with TRBJ1-2, with 9 bases matching TRBD1. The CDR3 runs 14 residues. V gave up 4 bases and J gave up 6 bases; unmatched junction bases: 6. CDR1 is SEHNR and CDR2 is FQNEAQ in the germline V gene (reference sequence). The CDR3 DNA is TGTGCCAGCAGCTCCCGACAGGGGGAGGATGGCTACACCTTC. Amino acid sequence: CASSSRQGEDGYTF.

The chain links TRBV11-2 to TRBJ2-5; D call uncertain. The CDR3 length is 11 residues. V was shortened by 6 bases and J by 7 bases, with 9 bases between the two germline ends. Per germline, CDR1 SGHAT and CDR2 FQNNGV. CDR3 coding DNA: TGTGCCAGCAGTTTACAGTCGACCCAGTACTTC. Protein product: CASSLQSTQYF. Looking up the rest from reference TRBV11-2 and TRBJ2-5 gives the full variable domain: EAGVAQSPRYKIIEKRQSVAFWCNPISGHATLYWYQQILGQGPKLLIQFQNNGVVDDSQLPKDRFSAERLKGVDSTLKIQPAKLEDSAVYLCASSLQSTQYFGPGTRLLVL.

The chain couples TRBV30 to TRBJ2-2, with D possibly matching TRBD1 (5 bases). CDR3 length: 13 residues. Germline CDR1 and CDR2: GTSNPN and SVGIG (reference sequence). The V and J ends lost 2 bases and 1 base respectively, with 5 bases between them. The CDR3 loop reads CAWSQGNTGELFF. The CDR3 DNA reads TGTGCCTGGAGTCAGGGGAACACCGGGGAGCTGTTTTTT.